Listed here is a single T cell receptor (beta chain). Its matching antigen is unknown. The entry originates in a study of CD8+ T cells in alopecia areata. Study observations and caveats: Clonality exceeded that of normal scalp in lesional scalp, most notably in alopecia totalis/universalis.

In each case, RNA was isolated and then reverse transcribed into cDNA as the sequencing template. Libraries were prepared by immunoSEQ multiplex PCR; TCRdb keeps only in-frame clonotypes and omits some of them. This sample carries around 120,000 clones, 40% to 55% of them seen once, and the ten largest clones take roughly a tenth. The CDR3 loop spans 13 amino acids. CDR1 MGHRA and CDR2 YSYEKL come from the germline V gene. V gave up 1 base and J gave up 6 bases, with 7 bases separating them. The chain combines TRBV4-1 with TRBJ2-1; D is ambiguous. The sequenced sample consisted of NKG2D-low CD8+ T cells sorted from blood. This receptor was identified in a human donor with alopecia areata. CDR3 bases: TGCGCCAGCAGCCAAGGCGGTCCCAATGAGCAGTTCTTC. Protein: CASSQGGPNEQFF.